This TCR beta chain stems from a study of CD8 T cells in ankylosing spondylitis. Study-wide results and limits: Disease-linked clones, CD8+, were relatively rare in peripheral blood. A motif in TCR beta, a set of about eight highly homologous variants, appeared characteristic of ankylosing spondylitis blood.

Via MiXCR, TCRdb re-called the 5' RACE reads, giving one row per CDR3 protein. Among about 360,000 distinct CDR3 sequences, 20% were seen once, and the ten largest hold less than 15%. This clonotype came up a few times. The antigen is not known. CDR1 MNHEY and CDR2 SVGEGT come from the germline V gene. This CDR3 spans 16 amino acids. Trimming shortened V by 7 bases and J by 5 bases, and 24 bases separated the two germline ends. The sample consisted of blood, either unsorted or a sorted T cell fraction (not recorded which). This sequence joins TRBV6-2 or TRBV6-3 and TRBJ2-7; D unclear. This receptor was identified in a male donor with ankylosing spondylitis or in good health (not recorded which). CDR3: CASTRPGWNTNHEQYF. CDR3 sequence (DNA): TGTGCCAGCACCCGTCCTGGGTGGAACACGAACCACGAGCAGTACTTC.